The rows below give T cell receptor beta chains drawn from one sample of a study of T-cell memory formation after mild COVID-19. MiXCR, applied by TCRdb to the 5' RACE reads, yields one record per CDR3 protein. This sample yields 200,000 to 250,000 distinct CDR3 sequences, of which over 9.5% are seen a single time; approximately 2.8% belongs to the top ten. Sample: PBMCs or a T cell subset sorted from them (not recorded which). Receptors originate from a young man who had mild COVID-19 (a few samples of this study predate the infection). Cell type and time point are not known. Both conserved end residues are part of each CDR3. D genes are given only for firm matches. The size of a clone is reported for some rows only, either as once, few or many, or as a class for expanded clones.

cdr3_aa	cdr3_nt	d_call	v_call	j_call	clone_size	cdr3_length
CASSFTPDRRAFF	TGTGCCAGCAGTTTCACCCCCGACCGCCGAGCTTTCTTT	-	TRBV6-5	TRBJ1-1	few	13
CASSVTGRVNTEAFF	TGTGCCAGCAGCGTAACAGGCAGAGTGAACACTGAAGCTTTCTTT	-	TRBV9	TRBJ1-1	-	15
CASSKGLASEQYF	TGTGCCAGCAGCAAGGGACTAGCGAGTGAGCAGTACTTC	TRBD2	TRBV6-5	TRBJ2-7	-	13
CASSPTAGYETQYF	TGTGCCAGCAGCCCGACGGCAGGGTACGAGACCCAGTACTTC	-	TRBV5-6	TRBJ2-5	-	14
CASSVREYGYTF	TGTGCCAGCAGTGTCAGGGAATATGGCTACACCTTC	-	TRBV7-2	TRBJ1-2	few	12
CASTVTEGAYEQYF	TGTGCCAGCACCGTTACGGAGGGGGCGTACGAGCAGTACTTC	-	TRBV12-3/TRBV12-4	TRBJ2-7	few	14
CASSITLAGGPNEQFF	TGTGCCAGCAGCATCACCCTAGCGGGGGGGCCCAATGAGCAGTTCTTC	TRBD2	TRBV9	TRBJ2-1	-	16
CARGRGYQPQHF	TGTGCCCGAGGCAGGGGATACCAGCCCCAGCATTTT	-	TRBV6-1	TRBJ1-5	-	12
CASLKWSSYNSPLHF	TGTGCCAGCCTCAAGTGGAGCTCCTATAATTCACCCCTCCACTTT	-	TRBV7-2	TRBJ1-6	few	15
CASSHPGQGTDTQYF	TGTGCCAGCAGTCACCCGGGACAGGGCACAGATACGCAGTATTTT	TRBD1	TRBV6-6	TRBJ2-3	-	15
CATSATETDTQYF	TGTGCCACCAGTGCGACAGAAACAGATACGCAGTATTTT	-	TRBV24-1	TRBJ2-3	many	13
CASSWDGWNGYTF	TGTGCCAGCAGCTGGGACGGATGGAACGGCTACACCTTC	-	TRBV7-2	TRBJ1-2	-	13
CASSREPATDTQYF	TGTGCCAGCAGCCGAGAACCGGCCACAGATACGCAGTATTTT	-	TRBV3-1	TRBJ2-3	many	14
CASSQGISLPYGYTF	TGCGCCAGCAGCCAAGGAATAAGCCTCCCCTATGGCTACACCTTC	-	TRBV4-3	TRBJ1-2	few	15
CSAREGLMYQPQHF	TGCAGTGCTAGAGAGGGACTGATGTATCAGCCCCAGCATTTT	-	TRBV20-1	TRBJ1-5	-	14
CASSTHLGPDTQYF	TGCGCCAGCAGCACGCATCTGGGGCCAGATACGCAGTATTTT	-	TRBV5-1	TRBJ2-3	-	14
CASRDPIGTEAFF	TGTGCCAGCAGGGACCCGATCGGGACTGAAGCTTTCTTT	-	TRBV6-5	TRBJ1-1	-	13
CASSRTRGLGTEAFF	TGTGCCAGCAGCCGAACCAGGGGGCTGGGGACTGAAGCTTTCTTT	TRBD1	TRBV12-3/TRBV12-4	TRBJ1-1	few	15
CASSAPRGEAFF	TGCGCCAGCAGCGCACCCAGGGGAGAAGCTTTCTTT	-	TRBV5-1	TRBJ1-1	few	12
CASSFLAGEGETQYF	TGTGCCAGCAGCTTTTTAGCGGGGGAAGGAGAGACCCAGTACTTC	TRBD2	TRBV7-9	TRBJ2-5	-	15
CASSPTPQETQYF	TGTGCCAGCTCACCGACACCTCAAGAGACCCAGTACTTC	-	TRBV18	TRBJ2-5	-	13